The rows below give T cell receptor beta chains drawn from one sample of a study of blood T cell repertoires in COVID-19. Sequencing used immunoSEQ multiplex PCR; TCRdb keeps in-frame clones, though not all of them. The sample lists about 270,000 clones, roughly 85% occurring once. Sequences were obtained from PBMCs or T cells enriched from blood (not recorded which). These TCRs come from a woman aged 50 to 60 with acute COVID-19. Each CDR3 is given with its conserved first and last residue. A D gene is named only where the DNA matches it firmly. The listing skips clone size in some rows; elsewhere it reads once, few, many or a size class.

j_gene	d_gene	abundance	v_gene	CDR3nt	CDR3aa
TRBJ1-2	TRBD1	once	TRBV4-3	TGCGCCAGCAGCCAAGAGGCCGCCGGGACAGAGACCATATATGGCTACACCTTC	CASSQEAAGTETIYGYTF
TRBJ2-7	TRBD1	few	TRBV5-1	TGCGCCAGCAGCCTCAGGACAGGGGGCGGTGACGAGCAGTACTTC	CASSLRTGGGDEQYF
TRBJ1-4	.	.	TRBV20-1	TGCAGTGCTAGTCTTCCGGCGACAGATGAAAAACTGTTTTTT	CSASLPATDEKLFF
TRBJ1-6	TRBD1	.	TRBV30	TGTGCCTCCGAGACAGGGGGGAATTCACCCCTCCACTTT	CASETGGNSPLHF
TRBJ1-2	.	.	TRBV7-2	TGTGCCAGCAGCTTTGGGGTGGGGGGAGGAGACCTCTATGGCTACACCTTC	CASSFGVGGGDLYGYTF
TRBJ1-2	TRBD1	.	TRBV5-5	TGTGCCAGCAGCGATCCTCGCTCCGGGACAGCGTATGGCTACACCTTC	CASSDPRSGTAYGYTF
TRBJ2-1	TRBD2	.	TRBV6-2/TRBV6-3	TGTGCCAGCAGTGCCGGGACTAGCGGGGGGCCCAGAGTCTACAATGAGCAGTTCTTC	CASSAGTSGGPRVYNEQFF
TRBJ1-2	TRBD1	.	TRBV30	TGTGCCTGGATGCCGGACAGGGTCTATGGCTACACCTTC	CAWMPDRVYGYTF
TRBJ2-2	TRBD2	.	TRBV9	TGTGCCAGCAGCCCAGGGACTAGCTGGGCCGGGGAGCTGTTTTTT	CASSPGTSWAGELFF
TRBJ1-4	.	.	TRBV27	TGTGCCAGCAGTTTGGGGCTGTATGAAAAACTGTTTTTT	CASSLGLYEKLFF
TRBJ1-5	.	.	TRBV2	TGTGCCAGCAGAACCTCAGGGAATTTAAGCAATCAGCCCCAGCATTTT	CASRTSGNLSNQPQHF
TRBJ2-1	.	.	TRBV5-1	TGCGCCAGCAGTGGTGAACGATCGGTAATATCCAATGAGCAGTTCTTC	CASSGERSVISNEQFF
TRBJ2-5	.	.	TRBV5-1	TGCGCCAGCAGCTTGGCGACAGAGCAAGAGACCCAGTACTTC	CASSLATEQETQYF
TRBJ2-1	.	once	TRBV4-3	TGCGCCAGCAGCCAACTTAATCCGGGACTGGGCAACAATGAGCAGTTCTTC	CASSQLNPGLGNNEQFF
TRBJ1-1	TRBD1	once	TRBV28	TGTGCCAGCAGTCCTACCCCCCGACAGGGCAAAGCTTTCTTT	CASSPTPRQGKAFF
TRBJ2-7	TRBD2	.	TRBV6-2/TRBV6-3	TGTGCCAGCAGTACCATAGCGGGGAACCCCTACGAGCAGTACTTC	CASSTIAGNPYEQYF
TRBJ1-1	.	.	TRBV5-6	TGTGCCAGCATGCGGGGCCGGACTGAAGCTTTCTTT	CASMRGRTEAFF
TRBJ2-1	TRBD1	few	TRBV19	TGTGCCGTGAGTCCCGGGACAGGGGTTCGGGAGCAGTTCTTC	CAVSPGTGVREQFF
TRBJ1-2	TRBD1	.	TRBV27	TGTACTCACAGGGGCCCCGGGGGTGGCTACACCTTC	CTHRGPGGGYTF
TRBJ1-2	.	.	TRBV5-4	TGTGCCAGCAGCCTCGACAGCCTTAACTATGGCTACACCTTC	CASSLDSLNYGYTF
TRBJ2-7	TRBD2	.	TRBV29-1	TGCAGCGTTGCACTAGCGGCCTCGGGCGAGCAGTACTTC	CSVALAASGEQYF
TRBJ1-5	TRBD1	.	TRBV2	TGTGCCAGCAACACCGGGACAGGGGGCTATCAGCCCCAGCATTTT	CASNTGTGGYQPQHF
TRBJ2-2	.	.	TRBV7-6	TGTGCCAGCAGCTCGACTAGGTTAGCGAACACCGGGGAGCTGTTTTTT	CASSSTRLANTGELFF
TRBJ2-3	.	.	TRBV3-1/TRBV3-2	TGTGCCAGCAGCCCCATCAAGCCCCCAGGGATAGCAGATACGCAGTATTTT	CASSPIKPPGIADTQYF
TRBJ1-2	.	.	TRBV27	TGTGCCAGCAGTTTACGCCCTGGAGGGGGCTACACCTTC	CASSLRPGGGYTF
TRBJ1-2	TRBD1	.	TRBV5-4	TGTGCCAGCAGCCCCCAGAACGAGGGCAGGGGGCAGAACTATGGCTACACCTTC	CASSPQNEGRGQNYGYTF
TRBJ1-2	TRBD1	.	TRBV5-6	TGTGCCAGCAGCCTCCGGGACAGGGACATCTATGGCTACACCTTC	CASSLRDRDIYGYTF
TRBJ1-2	.	few	TRBV7-2	TGTGCCAGCAGCTTAGTGACACCTAACTATGGCTACACCTTC	CASSLVTPNYGYTF
TRBJ1-5	.	.	TRBV7-9	TGTGCCAGCAGCTTAGGGTCCGAGAATCAGCCCCAGCATTTT	CASSLGSENQPQHF
TRBJ1-4	.	.	TRBV19	TGTGCCAGTAGTCCGACAGCCACTAATGAAAAACTGTTTTTT	CASSPTATNEKLFF
TRBJ1-1	TRBD1	.	TRBV30	TGTGCCTGGAGTGTAGACAGGGTGGCTGAAGCTTTCTTT	CAWSVDRVAEAFF
TRBJ2-5	.	.	TRBV19	TGTGCCAGTAGTACCGGACAGCAAGAGACCCAGTACTTC	CASSTGQQETQYF
TRBJ2-5	.	.	TRBV6-5	TGTGCCAGCAGTATGGGCCGCGAAGAGACCCAGTACTTC	CASSMGREETQYF
TRBJ1-2	.	once	TRBV4-3	TGCGCCAGCAGCCATAATCAGGCTGGCTACACCTTC	CASSHNQAGYTF
TRBJ1-1	.	.	TRBV9	TGTGCCAGCAGCGCAAGGGAGGCTGAAGCTTTCTTT	CASSAREAEAFF
TRBJ2-1	.	.	TRBV4-3	TGCGCCAGCAGCCAAGTCCACGGGGGGCCGTACAATGAGCAGTTCTTC	CASSQVHGGPYNEQFF
TRBJ2-1	TRBD2	.	TRBV11-2	TGTGCCAGCAGCTTAGTGCAAGGGACTAGCGGGGGTACTAACAATGAGCAGTTCTTC	CASSLVQGTSGGTNNEQFF
TRBJ1-2	.	.	TRBV9	TGTGCCAGCAGCTCGAGTGTGAGTTTCTATGGCTACACCTTC	CASSSSVSFYGYTF
TRBJ1-1	TRBD1	.	TRBV29-1	TGCAGCGTTTGGACAGGGGATCGAACTGAAGCTTTCTTT	CSVWTGDRTEAFF
TRBJ1-1	.	.	TRBV12-3/TRBV12-4	TGTGCCAGCAGCCTCCCACGGGGAACGGAAGCTTTCTTT	CASSLPRGTEAFF
TRBJ1-2	.	.	TRBV25-1	TGTGCCAGCAGTGGGGGCGGGGTAAGCTACACCTTC	CASSGGGVSYTF
TRBJ2-7	TRBD1	.	TRBV15	TGTGCCACCAGCAGCCAACCGGGACAGGGGCGTGACGAGCAGTACTTC	CATSSQPGQGRDEQYF
TRBJ1-2	TRBD1	.	TRBV30	TGTGCCTGGAGTTCCGGACAGGGACTGAACTATGGCTACACCTTC	CAWSSGQGLNYGYTF
TRBJ1-2	TRBD1	.	TRBV30	TGTGCCTGGAGGACAGGGCGTAACTATGGCTACACCTTC	CAWRTGRNYGYTF
TRBJ1-3	.	.	TRBV19	TGTGCCAGTAGTATAGGTCAGGGGTTTTCTGGAAACACCATATATTTT	CASSIGQGFSGNTIYF
TRBJ1-1	.	.	TRBV5-4	TGTGCCAGCAGCCGCCTGGGGGGATCCTTCGTTAGGGCTTTCTTT	CASSRLGGSFVRAFF
TRBJ2-1	TRBD1	.	TRBV2	TGTGCCAGCAGTGATAGGACAAACTCCGGGACAGGGAAGAAGCAGTTCTTC	CASSDRTNSGTGKKQFF
TRBJ1-1	.	.	TRBV7-2	TGTGCCAGCAGCTTACAGGGGACGATGAACACTGAAGCTTTCTTT	CASSLQGTMNTEAFF
TRBJ2-1	TRBD2	.	TRBV5-1	TGCGCCAGCGGCCCGGGACTAGCGGGCTCCTACAATGAGCAGTTCTTC	CASGPGLAGSYNEQFF
TRBJ1-3	.	few	TRBV13	TGTGCCAGCAGTTTCCGGGGGGGTTCCGGAAACACCATATATTTT	CASSFRGGSGNTIYF
TRBJ2-2	TRBD1	.	TRBV18	TGTGCCAGCACGGGACAGGACACCGGGGAGCTGTTTTTT	CASTGQDTGELFF
TRBJ1-2	TRBD1	.	TRBV5-8	TGTGCCAGCAGCCCGACTGGACAGGGCGCTAACTATGGCTACACCTTC	CASSPTGQGANYGYTF
TRBJ1-1	TRBD1	.	TRBV5-1	TGCGCCAGCAGCAAACTCCAGGGGGAGGACACTGAAGCTTTCTTT	CASSKLQGEDTEAFF
TRBJ1-2	.	.	TRBV5-5	TGTGCCAGCAGCTTAGGTGAAGGCGGTGGCTACACCTTC	CASSLGEGGGYTF
TRBJ2-5	.	.	TRBV4-3	TGCGCCAGCAGCCAAGCAGGGGCTGGAATGAGAGAGACCCAGTACTTC	CASSQAGAGMRETQYF